Listed here are 10 T cell receptor beta chains from one sample, sequenced in a study of T cell repertoires in cytomegalovirus infection. MiXCR, run by TCRdb on the reads, gives a single entry per CDR3 protein. The sample contains about 150,000 distinct CDR3 sequences, about 15% of which appear only once. Sequenced input: CD8+ T cells from PBMCs. All receptors derive from a human donor in good health (CMV status not recorded). Some clones in this sample may be carry-over from other donors' samples.

This clonotype was detected only a few times. This chain joins TRBV7-2 and TRBJ2-2; 10 bases align to TRBD2. The V gene end was trimmed by 3 bases and the J gene end by 5 bases; junction bases not matched to a gene: 6. From germline, CDR1 is SGHTA and CDR2 FQGNSA. The CDR3 covers 16 residues. CDR3 coding DNA: TGTGCCAGCAGCTTTTGGACTAGCGGCGGGACCGGGGAGCTGTTTTTT. It codes for CASSFWTSGGTGELFF.

The V gene is TRBV20-1, the J gene TRBJ1-4; no clear D gene. The germline V and J ends were trimmed by 2 bases and 8 bases, with 18 bases remaining between them. Germline lookup yields CDR1 DFQATT and CDR2 SNEGSKA (reference sequence). The CDR3 extends over 15 amino acids. The CDR3 DNA follows: TGCAGTGCTAGACGGCGGAACGAAGACCCAGAAAAACTGTTTTTT. This sequence encodes CSARRRNEDPEKLFF.

This clonotype was seen a handful of times. The CDR3 region is CASSLVLRGGPSSYNEQFF. The CDR3 nucleotides are TGTGCCAGCAGCTTAGTTTTACGTGGAGGACCGAGCTCCTACAATGAGCAGTTCTTC. The V gene is TRBV11-2, the J gene TRBJ2-1; perhaps TRBD2 as D (5 bases). From germline, CDR1 is SGHAT and CDR2 FQNNGV. The CDR3 totals 19 residues. The V end lost 1 base, the J end lost 0 bases, and 19 bases lay between the germline ends.

CDR3 sequence reads: CARDSGTGPYEQYF. As DNA, the CDR3 is TGTGCCAGGGACTCCGGGACCGGCCCCTACGAGCAGTACTTC. The chain employs TRBV2 and TRBJ2-7; D is possibly TRBD1 or TRBD2 (5 bases each). CDR1 is SNHLY, CDR2 FYNNEI, per germline. The CDR3 contains 14 residues. Trimming shortened V by 9 bases and J by 2 bases, and 17 bases separated the two germline ends.

The V call is TRBV2, the J call TRBJ1-1; D gene unclear. The CDR3 covers 11 residues. CDR1 is SNHLY, CDR2 FYNNEI, per germline. The V gene lost 9 bases and the J gene lost 5 bases, with 10 bases spanning the gap. CDR3 region: CAREEGTEAFF. DNA for the CDR3: TGTGCCAGGGAGGAGGGAACTGAAGCTTTCTTT.

This clonotype was seen a few times. The chain joins TRBV6-8 to TRBJ2-7, with D unclear. Germline V gene data show CDR1 as MNHGY and CDR2 as SAAAGT. V dropped 7 bases and J dropped 2 bases, with 15 bases sitting between them. CDR3 length equals 14 residues. CDR3 loop: CASTKPDGPYEQYF. CDR3 DNA: TGTGCCAGCACCAAACCGGACGGACCCTACGAGCAGTACTTC.

As regards this clonotype: A read error may be the cause here, since a much bigger clone is one base away. The genes are TRBV19 and TRBJ1-1; D not certain. The length of the CDR3 is 13 residues. Germline values: CDR1 LNHDA, CDR2 SQIVND (reference sequence). Trimming removed 3 bases at V and 5 bases at J, with 10 bases between. The CDR3 here is CASSMRAGTEAFF. The CDR3 DNA is TGTGCCAGTAGTATGCGTGCCGGGACTGAAGCTTTCTTT.

This chain uses TRBV7-2 with TRBJ2-7; unclear D gene. Between the trimmed V and J ends, which lost 1 base and 4 bases, there was a span of 5 bases. CDR3 length: 12 amino acids. Germline V gene data show CDR1 as SGHTA and CDR2 as FQGNSA. In DNA, the CDR3 is TGTGCCAGCAGCTTAGTCGAGTACGAGCAGTACTTC. Protein product: CASSLVEYEQYF.

The V call is TRBV5-1, the J call TRBJ2-1; D might be TRBD2 (6 bases). Germline CDR1 SGHRS, CDR2 YFSETQ. The CDR3 has 14 amino acids. V was pared by 4 bases and J by 8 bases, with 16 bases between. The CDR3 spells CASSVNPREDEQFF. The CDR3, as DNA: TGCGCCAGCAGCGTGAATCCCAGGGAGGATGAGCAGTTCTTC.

This clonotype has more than one count but fewer than ten. The chain combines TRBV12-3 or TRBV12-4 with TRBJ2-2; D may be TRBD2 (6 bases). CDR3 size: 14 residues. Trimming removed 6 bases from V and 6 bases from J, with 14 bases in between. For the CDR3, the DNA is TGTGCCAGCAGCAACCGGGGAGGAGCCGGGGAGCTGTTTTTT. This translates into CASSNRGGAGELFF.